Listed here are 2 T cell receptor beta chains from one sample, sequenced in a study of shared clonotypes between healthy human individuals. Measured with immunoSEQ multiplex PCR; TCRdb has only the in-frame clones, and not every one. The table includes about 2 million clones, approximately 95% detected once. Naive-designated CD8 cells lacked CD45RO, were positively enriched for CCR7, and omitted terminally differentiated effector memory CD45RA+ cells. Sequenced sample: naive CD8+ T cells sorted from blood. The receptors were gathered from a man between 18 and 35 years old in good health.

This chain's CDR3 is CASSQDNLGGSYEQYF. CDR3 DNA sequence: TGCGCCAGCAGCCAAGATAATTTGGGAGGCTCCTACGAGCAGTACTTC. This chain joins TRBV4-1 and TRBJ2-7; D may be TRBD2 (6 bases). Trimming pared 0 bases from V and 0 bases from J, leaving 12 bases between. CDR1 MGHRA and CDR2 YSYEKL come from the germline V gene. This CDR3 is 16 amino acids long.

The rearrangement joins TRBV9 to TRBJ2-6; possible D gene TRBD1, 5 bases. V was cut by 0 bases and J by 0 bases, with 10 bases left in between. Germline V lookup: CDR1 SGDLS, CDR2 YYNGEE. This CDR3 is built from 17 residues. The CDR3 sequence is CASSVGQSRSGANVLTF. The CDR3 region has the DNA TGTGCCAGCAGCGTAGGACAGTCCCGCTCTGGGGCCAACGTCCTGACTTTC.